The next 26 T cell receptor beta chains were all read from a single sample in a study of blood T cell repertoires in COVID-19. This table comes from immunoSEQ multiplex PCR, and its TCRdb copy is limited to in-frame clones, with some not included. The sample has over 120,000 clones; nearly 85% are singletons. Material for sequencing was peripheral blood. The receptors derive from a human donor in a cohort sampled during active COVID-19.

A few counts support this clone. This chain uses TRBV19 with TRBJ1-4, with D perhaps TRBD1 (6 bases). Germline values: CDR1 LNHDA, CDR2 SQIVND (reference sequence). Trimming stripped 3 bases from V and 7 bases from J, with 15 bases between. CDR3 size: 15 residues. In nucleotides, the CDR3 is TGTGCCAGTAGTATGGGAAACAGGGTGGGTGAAAAACTGTTTTTT. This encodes CASSMGNRVGEKLFF.

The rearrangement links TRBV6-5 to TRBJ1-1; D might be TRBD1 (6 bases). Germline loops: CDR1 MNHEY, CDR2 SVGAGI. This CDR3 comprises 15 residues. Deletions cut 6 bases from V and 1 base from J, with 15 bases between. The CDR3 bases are TGTGCCAGCAGAGAGTGGATGGGGGCGAACACTGAAGCTTTCTTT. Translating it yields CASREWMGANTEAFF.

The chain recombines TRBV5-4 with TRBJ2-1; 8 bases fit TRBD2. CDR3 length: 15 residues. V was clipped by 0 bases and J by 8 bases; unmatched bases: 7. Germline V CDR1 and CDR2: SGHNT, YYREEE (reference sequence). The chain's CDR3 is CASSLGLAGLDEQFF. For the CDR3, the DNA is TGTGCCAGCAGCTTGGGCCTAGCGGGTCTCGATGAGCAGTTCTTC.

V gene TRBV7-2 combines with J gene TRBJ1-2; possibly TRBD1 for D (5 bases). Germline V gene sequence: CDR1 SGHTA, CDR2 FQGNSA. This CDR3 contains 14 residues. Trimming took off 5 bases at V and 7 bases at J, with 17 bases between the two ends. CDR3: CASSPGPDRLGYTF. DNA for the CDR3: TGTGCCAGCAGCCCCGGGCCCGACAGACTTGGCTACACCTTC. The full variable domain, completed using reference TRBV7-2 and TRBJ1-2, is GAGVSQSPSNKVTEKGKDVELRCDPISGHTALYWYRQSLGQGLEFLIYFQGNSAPDKSGLPSDRFSAERTGGSVSTLTIQRTQQEDSAVYLCASSPGPDRLGYTFGSGTRLTVV.

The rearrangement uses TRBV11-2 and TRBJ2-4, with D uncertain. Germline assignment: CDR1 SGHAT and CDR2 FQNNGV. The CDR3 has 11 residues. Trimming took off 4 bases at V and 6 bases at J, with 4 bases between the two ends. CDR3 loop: CASSSGNIQYF. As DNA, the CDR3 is TGTGCCAGCAGCTCCGGAAACATTCAGTACTTC. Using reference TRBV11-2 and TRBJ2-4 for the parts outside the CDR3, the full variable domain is EAGVAQSPRYKIIEKRQSVAFWCNPISGHATLYWYQQILGQGPKLLIQFQNNGVVDDSQLPKDRFSAERLKGVDSTLKIQPAKLEDSAVYLCASSSGNIQYFGAGTRLSVL.

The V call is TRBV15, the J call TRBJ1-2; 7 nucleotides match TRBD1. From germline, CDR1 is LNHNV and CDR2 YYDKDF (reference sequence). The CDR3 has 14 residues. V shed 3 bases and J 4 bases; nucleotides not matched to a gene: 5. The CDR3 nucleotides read TGTGCCACCAGCAGCACAGGGGTTGTCTATGGCTACACCTTC. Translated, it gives CATSSTGVVYGYTF.

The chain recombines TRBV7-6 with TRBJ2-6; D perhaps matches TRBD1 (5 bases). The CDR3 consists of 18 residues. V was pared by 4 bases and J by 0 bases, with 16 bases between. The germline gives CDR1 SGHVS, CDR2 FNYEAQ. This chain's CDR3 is CASSYLDIPPSGANVLTF. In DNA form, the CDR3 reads TGTGCCAGCAGCTACTTGGACATTCCTCCCTCTGGGGCCAACGTCCTGACTTTC.

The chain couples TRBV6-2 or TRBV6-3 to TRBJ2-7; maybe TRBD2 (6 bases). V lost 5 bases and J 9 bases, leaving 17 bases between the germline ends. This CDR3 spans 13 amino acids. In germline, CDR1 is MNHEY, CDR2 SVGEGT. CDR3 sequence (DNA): TGTGCCAGCAGTGGACGGGACTTCTCCGTGCAGTACGTC. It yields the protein CASSGRDFSVQYV.

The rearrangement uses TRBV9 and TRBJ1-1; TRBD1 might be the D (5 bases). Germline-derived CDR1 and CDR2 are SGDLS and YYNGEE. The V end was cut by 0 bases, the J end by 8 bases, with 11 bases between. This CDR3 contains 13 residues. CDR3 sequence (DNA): TGTGCCAGCAGCGTAGCTATCCAGGGCGAAGCTTTCTTT. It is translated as CASSVAIQGEAFF. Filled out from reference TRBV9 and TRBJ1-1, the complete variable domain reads DSGVTQTPKHLITATGQRVTLRCSPRSGDLSVYWYQQSLDQGLQFLIQYYNGEERAKGNILERFSAQQFPDLHSELNLSSLELGDSALYFCASSVAIQGEAFFGQGTRLTVV.

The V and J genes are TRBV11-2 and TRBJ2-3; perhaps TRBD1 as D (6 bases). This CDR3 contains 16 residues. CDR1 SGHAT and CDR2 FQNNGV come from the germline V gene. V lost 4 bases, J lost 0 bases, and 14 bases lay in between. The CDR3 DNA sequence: TGTGCCAGCAGCTCATGGGGGCACGGAAGCACAGATACGCAGTATTTT. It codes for CASSSWGHGSTDTQYF. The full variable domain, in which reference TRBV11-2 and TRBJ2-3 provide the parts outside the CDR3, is EAGVAQSPRYKIIEKRQSVAFWCNPISGHATLYWYQQILGQGPKLLIQFQNNGVVDDSQLPKDRFSAERLKGVDSTLKIQPAKLEDSAVYLCASSSWGHGSTDTQYFGPGTRLTVL.

The CDR3 DNA sequence: TGTGCCAGCAGCCTACTCGGCGGACAGTCCAATCAGCCCCAGCATTTT. Its protein product is CASSLLGGQSNQPQHF. The rearrangement joins TRBV7-8 to TRBJ1-5; a weak D match, TRBD1 (6 bases). Per germline, CDR1 SGHVS and CDR2 FQNEAQ. The V and J ends lost 5 bases and 3 bases respectively, with 17 bases between them. The CDR3 sequence is 16 residues long.

CDR3 in amino acids: CASSMRTGGYEQYF. The CDR3 coding sequence is TGTGCCAGTAGTATGAGGACAGGGGGCTACGAGCAGTACTTC. The J gene is TRBJ2-7, the V gene TRBV19; 10 positions match TRBD1. The CDR3 sequence is 14 residues long. The germline V gene encodes CDR1 LNHDA and CDR2 SQIVND (reference sequence). The V gene end was trimmed by 3 bases and the J gene end by 3 bases; junction bases not matched to a gene: 2. Combining the CDR3 with reference TRBV19 and TRBJ2-7 gives the whole variable domain DGGITQSPKYLFRKEGQNVTLSCEQNLNHDAMYWYRQDPGQGLRLIYYSQIVNDFQKGDIAEGYSVSREKKESFPLTVTSAQKNPTAFYLCASSMRTGGYEQYFGPGTRLTVT.

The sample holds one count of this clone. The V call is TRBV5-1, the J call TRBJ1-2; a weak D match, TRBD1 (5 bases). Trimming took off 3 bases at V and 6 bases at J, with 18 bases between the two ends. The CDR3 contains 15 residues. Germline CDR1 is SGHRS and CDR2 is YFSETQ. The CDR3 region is CASSSGGREQNGYTF. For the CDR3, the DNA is TGCGCCAGCAGCTCGGGGGGTAGGGAACAAAATGGCTACACCTTC.

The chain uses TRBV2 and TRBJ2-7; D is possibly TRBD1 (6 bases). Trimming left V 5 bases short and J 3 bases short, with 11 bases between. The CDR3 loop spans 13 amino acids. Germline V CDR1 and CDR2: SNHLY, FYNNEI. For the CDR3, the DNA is TGTGCCAGCAGTTTTGGACAGCACTACGAGCAGTACTTC. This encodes CASSFGQHYEQYF.

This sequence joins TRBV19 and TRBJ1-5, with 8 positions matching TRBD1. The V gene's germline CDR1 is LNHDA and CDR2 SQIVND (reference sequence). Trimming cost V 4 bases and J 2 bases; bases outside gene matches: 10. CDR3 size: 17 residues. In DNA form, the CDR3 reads TGTGCCAGTAGTAGGGCGACAGGGGCCCTTGGCAATCAGCCCCAGCATTTT. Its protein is CASSRATGALGNQPQHF.

The CDR3 loop reads CASSTGGWKQYF. CDR3 nucleotides: TGTGCCAGCAGTACAGGGGGGTGGAAGCAGTACTTC. The chain joins TRBV2 to TRBJ2-7, with 8 nucleotides matching TRBD1. This CDR3 has 12 amino acids. Trimming at V came to 5 bases and at J to 8 bases, leaving 5 bases not matched to a gene. Germline loops: CDR1 SNHLY, CDR2 FYNNEI. The whole variable domain, filled in from reference TRBV2 and TRBJ2-7, reads EPEVTQTPSHQVTQMGQEVILRCVPISNHLYFYWYRQILGQKVEFLVSFYNNEISEKSEIFDDQFSVERPDGSNFTLKIRSTKLEDSAMYFCASSTGGWKQYFGPGTRLTVT.

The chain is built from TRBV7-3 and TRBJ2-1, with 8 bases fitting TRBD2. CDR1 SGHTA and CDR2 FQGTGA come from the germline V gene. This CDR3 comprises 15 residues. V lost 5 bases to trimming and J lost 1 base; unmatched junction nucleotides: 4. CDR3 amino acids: CASSISGGSYNEQFF. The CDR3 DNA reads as TGTGCCAGCAGCATAAGCGGGGGTTCCTACAATGAGCAGTTCTTC. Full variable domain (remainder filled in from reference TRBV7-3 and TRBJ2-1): GAGVSQTPSNKVTEKGKYVELRCDPISGHTALYWYRQSLGQGPEFLIYFQGTGAADDSGLPNDRFFAVRPEGSVSTLKIQRTERGDSAVYLCASSISGGSYNEQFFGPGTRLTVL.

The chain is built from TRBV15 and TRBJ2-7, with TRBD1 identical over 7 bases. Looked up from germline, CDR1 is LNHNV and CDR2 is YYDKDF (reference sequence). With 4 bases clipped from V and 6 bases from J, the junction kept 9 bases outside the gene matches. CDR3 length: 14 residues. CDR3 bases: TGTGCCACCAGCACGGCGACAGGGTCGGGCGAGCAGTACGTC. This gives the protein CATSTATGSGEQYV.

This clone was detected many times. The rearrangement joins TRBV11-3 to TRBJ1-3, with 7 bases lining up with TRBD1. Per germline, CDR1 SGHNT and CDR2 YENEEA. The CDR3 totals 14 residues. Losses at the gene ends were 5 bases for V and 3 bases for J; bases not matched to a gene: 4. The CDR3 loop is CASSGTGDGNTIYF. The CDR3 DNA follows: TGTGCCAGCAGCGGAACAGGGGATGGAAACACCATATATTTT.

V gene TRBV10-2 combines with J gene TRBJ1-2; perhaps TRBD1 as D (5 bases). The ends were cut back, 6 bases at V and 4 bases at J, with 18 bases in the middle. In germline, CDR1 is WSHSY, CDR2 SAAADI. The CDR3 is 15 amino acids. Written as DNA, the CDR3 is TGCGCCAGCAGCCTGGGGGAGGGTGTGGTCTATGGCTACACCTTC. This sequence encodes CASSLGEGVVYGYTF.

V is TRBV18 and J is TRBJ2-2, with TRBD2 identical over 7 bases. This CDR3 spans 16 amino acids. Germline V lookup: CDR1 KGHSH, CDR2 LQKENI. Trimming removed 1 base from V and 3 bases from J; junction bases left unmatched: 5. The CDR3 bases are TGTGCCAGCTCACCACGTCAGCGGGGATACACCGGGGAGCTGTTTTTT. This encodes CASSPRQRGYTGELFF.

This CDR3 reads CASSMRASGEETQYF. For the CDR3, the DNA is TGTGCCAGTAGTATGCGGGCTAGCGGTGAGGAGACCCAGTACTTC. V is TRBV19 and J is TRBJ2-5; 7 nucleotides agree with TRBD2. Germline trimming cut 3 bases from V and 5 bases from J; bases unmatched to any gene: 9. This CDR3 contains 15 residues. Germline CDR1 and CDR2: LNHDA and SQIVND (reference sequence).

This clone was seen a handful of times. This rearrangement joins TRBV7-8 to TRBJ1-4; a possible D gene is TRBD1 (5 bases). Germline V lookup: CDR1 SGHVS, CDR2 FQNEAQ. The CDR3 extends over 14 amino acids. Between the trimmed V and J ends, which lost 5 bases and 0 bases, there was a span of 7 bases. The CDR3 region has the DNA TGTGCCAGCAGCCGGACACCAACTAATGAAAAACTGTTTTTT. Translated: CASSRTPTNEKLFF.

The CDR3 loop reads CASSSDSRNYGYTF. For the CDR3, the DNA is TGCGCCAGCAGCTCGGACAGCAGGAACTATGGCTACACCTTC. The chain combines TRBV5-1 with TRBJ1-2; the D gene is possibly TRBD1 (6 bases). V shed 3 bases and J shed 2 bases, with 11 bases lying between them. The CDR3 is 14 amino acids. Germline CDR1 SGHRS, CDR2 YFSETQ.

This CDR3 is CASSQDPRASYNEQFF. The CDR3 DNA reads as TGTGCCAGCAGCCAAGATCCGAGGGCCTCCTACAATGAGCAGTTCTTC. The chain recombines TRBV4-2 with TRBJ2-1; maybe TRBD2 (5 bases). CDR3 size: 16 residues. The V and J ends lost 0 bases and 0 bases respectively, with 9 bases between them. Germline V lookup: CDR1 LGHNA, CDR2 YNFKEQ.

CDR3 sequence reads: CASSPGGPRANVLTF. CDR3 DNA: TGTGCCAGTAGCCCGGGGGGGCCGCGGGCCAACGTCCTGACTTTC. The chain employs TRBV19 and TRBJ2-6; the match to TRBD2 covers 8 bases. This CDR3 comprises 15 residues. CDR1 and CDR2 from the germline V gene are LNHDA and SQIVND (reference sequence). V lost 6 bases, J lost 5 bases, and 6 bases stayed unmatched. Combining the CDR3 with reference TRBV19 and TRBJ2-6 gives the whole variable domain DGGITQSPKYLFRKEGQNVTLSCEQNLNHDAMYWYRQDPGQGLRLIYYSQIVNDFQKGDIAEGYSVSREKKESFPLTVTSAQKNPTAFYLCASSPGGPRANVLTFGAGSRLTVL.